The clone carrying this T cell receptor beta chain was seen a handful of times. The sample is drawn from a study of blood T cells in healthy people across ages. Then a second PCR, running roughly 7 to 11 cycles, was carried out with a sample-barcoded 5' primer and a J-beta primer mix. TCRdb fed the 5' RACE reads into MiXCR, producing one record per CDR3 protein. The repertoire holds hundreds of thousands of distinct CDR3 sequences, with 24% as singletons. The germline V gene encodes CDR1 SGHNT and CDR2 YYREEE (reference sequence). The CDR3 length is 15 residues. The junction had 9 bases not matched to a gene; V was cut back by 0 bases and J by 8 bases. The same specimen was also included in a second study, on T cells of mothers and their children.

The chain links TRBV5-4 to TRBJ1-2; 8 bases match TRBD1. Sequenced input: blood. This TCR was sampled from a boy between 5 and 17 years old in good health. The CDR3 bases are TGTGCCAGCAGCTTGGCAGGACAGGGACCAGGGGGCTACACCTTC. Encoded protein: CASSLAGQGPGGYTF.